The entry below describes one TCR beta chain. Peripheral blood, about 9.3 milliliters per donor, was collected. The entry originates in a study of blood T cells in healthy people across ages. Primed by a sample-barcoded 5' primer and a J-beta primer mix, a second PCR proceeded for 7 to 11 cycles. Via MiXCR, TCRdb re-called the 5' RACE reads, giving one row per CDR3 protein. Found here are some 780,000 distinct CDR3 sequences, 56% of them singletons; the top ten hold more than 25%. The CDR3 covers 15 residues. V was trimmed by 6 bases and J by 0 bases, leaving 14 bases between them. Germline V gene sequence: CDR1 MDHEN, CDR2 SYDVKM.

The sequence was collected from a man in his forties in good health. The sequenced material came from blood. This rearrangement joins TRBV28 to TRBJ1-2; D may be TRBD1 (6 bases). CDR3 DNA: TGTGCCAGCAGAGAATTGGGACAAGCTAACTATGGCTACACCTTC. This sequence encodes CASRELGQANYGYTF.